This T cell receptor beta chain is from a study of CD8 T cells in ankylosing spondylitis. The study, taken as a whole, reports: Made up of 7 to 9 highly homologous variants, a TCR beta motif appeared characteristic of ankylosing spondylitis blood.

This clonotype was recorded at least ten times. No antigen is known for it. CDR1 and CDR2 (germline): SGHRS, YFSETQ. V lost 7 bases and J 3 bases, leaving 10 bases between the germline ends. The CDR3 runs to 12 residues. TCRdb analysed the 5' RACE reads with MiXCR anew, one entry per CDR3 protein. The sample lists roughly 180,000 distinct CDR3 sequences; around 13% were seen once. The specimen was blood, either unsorted or a sorted T cell fraction (not recorded which). The V and J genes are TRBV5-1 and TRBJ1-1; D is possibly TRBD1 (6 bases). The receptor was derived from a female donor with ankylosing spondylitis or in good health (not recorded which). CDR3 DNA: TGCGCCAGCGGCAACAGGGACACTGAAGCTTTCTTT. Amino acids: CASGNRDTEAFF.